The 9 T cell receptor beta chains in this list originate from one sample, sequenced in a study of CD8+CD57+ T cells in acquired aplastic anemia. All sequencing subjects had displayed CD8+CD57+ cell expansion on flow cytometry. TCR beta VDJ and CDR3 were profiled, and genomic DNA was the template. TCRdb recomputed calls from the reads with MiXCR, one row per CDR3 protein. The data contain about 180,000 distinct CDR3 sequences, 45% to 55% of them singletons. Sequencing input: sorted CD4+, CD8+, or CD8+CD57+ T cells (not recorded which) from PBMCs. Source of these receptors: a human donor with aplastic anemia.

This clonotype was seen at least ten times. The V and J genes are TRBV4-2 and TRBJ1-2; D gene uncertain. Per the germline V gene, CDR1 is LGHNA and CDR2 is YNFKEQ. This CDR3 spans 14 amino acids. V lost 0 bases, J lost 4 bases, and 9 bases lay in between. DNA for the CDR3: TGTGCCAGCAGCCAAGACGCAGACATCTATGGCTACACCTTC. This translates into CASSQDADIYGYTF.

The CDR3 region has the DNA TGCGCCAGCAGCCAAGCTACAGGGGGCTCCTACGAGCAGTACTTC. Translation: CASSQATGGSYEQYF. The genes are TRBV4-3 and TRBJ2-7; 8 bases are a match to TRBD1. This CDR3 comprises 15 residues. V gave up 1 base and J gave up 0 bases; unmatched junction bases: 2. Germline V gives CDR1 LGHNA, CDR2 YSLEER.

By frequency in the sample, this clonotype is medium-sized. The rearrangement links TRBV2 to TRBJ1-2, with TRBD1 as a possible D gene (6 bases). Per the germline V gene, CDR1 is SNHLY and CDR2 is FYNNEI. Trimming shortened V by 1 base and J by 8 bases, and 17 bases separated the two germline ends. This CDR3 is built from 15 residues. DNA for the CDR3: TGTGCCAGCAGTGAAGGGGCCGGGACACGGTGGGGCTACACCTTC. It codes for CASSEGAGTRWGYTF.

This clonotype was picked up a small number of times. This chain connects TRBV15 to TRBJ1-5; D remains ambiguous. Germline CDR1 and CDR2: LNHNV and YYDKDF (reference sequence). The V and J ends lost 9 bases and 1 base respectively, with 13 bases between them. The CDR3 length is 14 residues. CDR3 residues: CATGEWGSNQPQHF. Written as DNA, the CDR3 is TGTGCCACAGGAGAGTGGGGAAGCAATCAGCCCCAGCATTTT.

The chain couples TRBV6-1 to TRBJ1-2, with 7 bases matching TRBD1. After removal of 7 bases from V and 8 bases from J, the junction contained 13 bases not matched to a gene. Germline lookup yields CDR1 MNHNS and CDR2 SASEGT. The CDR3 totals 14 residues. The CDR3, as DNA: TGTGCCAGCACCGACAGGGACCTTTTTAGAGGCTACACCTTC. It specifies CASTDRDLFRGYTF.

The rearrangement joins TRBV2 to TRBJ1-2; D perhaps matches TRBD1 (5 bases). This CDR3 has 14 residues. V was pared by 7 bases and J by 2 bases, with 14 bases between. CDR1 and CDR2 (germline): SNHLY, FYNNEI. The CDR3 region has the DNA TGTGCCAGCACGATGGTGACAGCAAACTATGGCTACACCTTC. Residues: CASTMVTANYGYTF.

In its sample, this clonotype was seen many times. The V call is TRBV19, the J call TRBJ1-6; 10 bases agree with TRBD1. The V segment lost 5 bases and the J segment 13 bases; nucleotides outside the gene matches: 11. This CDR3 comprises 15 residues. Germline loops: CDR1 LNHDA, CDR2 SQIVND (reference sequence). The chain's CDR3 is CASSSTGTGVFPLHF. The CDR3 DNA reads TGTGCCAGTAGTTCCACCGGGACAGGGGTTTTTCCCCTCCACTTT.

This clonotype was observed at least ten times. This chain links TRBV2 with TRBJ1-6; no reliable D call. The germline V gene has CDR1 SNHLY and CDR2 FYNNEI. The V and J ends lost 8 bases and 10 bases respectively, with 18 bases between them. CDR3 length: 14 amino acids. The chain's CDR3 is CASQRLVGSSPLHF. CDR3 DNA: TGTGCCAGCCAGAGGTTGGTAGGATCCTCACCCCTCCACTTT. Full variable domain (missing parts from reference TRBV2 and TRBJ1-6): EPEVTQTPSHQVTQMGQEVILRCVPISNHLYFYWYRQILGQKVEFLVSFYNNEISEKSEIFDDQFSVERPDGSNFTLKIRSTKLEDSAMYFCASQRLVGSSPLHFGNGTRLTVT.

CDR3 sequence reads: CASSGLAYEQFF. In DNA, the CDR3 is TGTGCCAGTAGCGGACTAGCGTATGAGCAGTTCTTC. This chain links TRBV19 with TRBJ2-7, with 9 bases matching TRBD2. The last part of the DNA fits TRBJ2-1 better; the J call may be wrong. The germline V gene has CDR1 LNHDA and CDR2 SQIVND (reference sequence). CDR3 length: 12 amino acids.